This T cell receptor (beta chain) was recorded in a study of cytomegalovirus exposure and HLA in healthy donors. CDR1 is KGHSH, CDR2 LQKENI, per germline. This CDR3 region has 15 residues. The trim removed 3 bases at V and 1 base at J, leaving 1 base unmatched. Some clones are missing from TCRdb's copy, which holds only in-frame ones; the method was immunoSEQ multiplex PCR. The sample lists 250,000 to 300,000 clones; 90% were seen once. The chain couples TRBV18 to TRBJ2-3; 10 nucleotides align to TRBD2. Source material: PBMCs. The clonotype originates from a woman between 18 and 29 years old in good health and CMV-seronegative. The CDR3 sequence: CASSPGTSGTDTQYF. The CDR3 coding sequence is TGTGCCAGCTCACCGGGGACTAGCGGCACAGATACGCAGTATTTT.